This passage covers 27 T cell receptor beta chains from one sample sequenced in a study of OX40 agonist ivuxolimab in advanced cancers. TCRdb keeps only in-frame clones here, not all; method: immunoSEQ multiplex PCR. The sample holds tens of thousands of clones; 80% to 85% are singletons and the top ten take less than 0.85%. The specimen comprised CD4+ or CD8+ T cells sorted from blood, sampled in a trial of the OX40 agonist ivuxolimab. These receptor sequences come from an adult with an advanced solid tumor such as melanoma, head and neck, liver or kidney cancer.

This rearrangement joins TRBV4-3 to TRBJ2-3; 9 nucleotides line up with TRBD2. CDR3 length: 16 amino acids. V lost 5 bases, J lost 3 bases, and 9 bases stayed unmatched. Looked up from germline, CDR1 is LGHNA and CDR2 is YSLEER. As DNA, the CDR3 is TGCGCCAGCAGCTCTATGGCGGGGGGGGCGACAGATACGCAGTATTTT. The encoded protein is CASSSMAGGATDTQYF.

This chain links TRBV30 with TRBJ1-1; D is perhaps TRBD1 (5 bases). The ends were cut back, 2 bases at V and 0 bases at J, with 16 bases in the middle. The CDR3 runs to 16 residues. Germline V lookup: CDR1 GTSNPN, CDR2 SVGIG (reference sequence). CDR3 residues: CAWSPRGTGLNTEAFF. DNA for the CDR3: TGTGCCTGGAGTCCGCGCGGAACAGGATTGAACACTGAAGCTTTCTTT.

The chain has TRBV19 and TRBJ2-1; 7 positions agree with TRBD2. The CDR3 runs 14 residues. Trimming removed 5 bases from V and 8 bases from J; junction bases left unmatched: 9. Germline CDR1 reads LNHDA; CDR2 reads SQIVND (reference sequence). This CDR3 is CASSRGDSRHEQFF. Here the CDR3 DNA reads TGTGCCAGTAGTCGGGGGGATAGCCGGCATGAGCAGTTCTTC.

The chain has TRBV6-5 and TRBJ2-2; TRBD1 aligns across 9 bases. This CDR3 comprises 14 residues. Germline V gene lookup returns CDR1 MNHEY and CDR2 SVGAGI. V was pared by 4 bases and J by 8 bases, with 5 bases of the junction left unmatched. The CDR3 region is CASSFGTGLGELFF. CDR3 coding DNA: TGTGCCAGCAGTTTCGGGACAGGGCTAGGGGAGCTGTTTTTT.

The chain joins TRBV7-9 to TRBJ2-1; TRBD2 agrees at 10 bases. The CDR3 spans 15 residues. The germline V gene has CDR1 SEHNR and CDR2 FQNEAQ (reference sequence). V gave up 8 bases and J gave up 7 bases; unmatched junction bases: 11. The CDR3 DNA reads TGTGCCAGCGTGTCAACTAGCGGGACAAGTAATGAGCAGTTCTTC. It translates to CASVSTSGTSNEQFF.

This chain connects TRBV11-1 to TRBJ2-2; TRBD2 aligns across 8 bases. V lost 5 bases, J lost 7 bases, and 12 bases stayed unmatched. This CDR3 has 16 residues. CDR1 and CDR2 (germline): SGHAT, FQDESV (reference sequence). CDR3 residues: CASSPGAGVTGGELFF. The CDR3 DNA reads as TGTGCCAGCAGCCCTGGAGCGGGAGTGACGGGCGGGGAGCTGTTTTTT.

This clone was found a few times. This rearrangement joins TRBV7-6 to TRBJ1-6; TRBD1 matches at 9 bases. This CDR3 region has 15 residues. The germline gives CDR1 SGHVS, CDR2 FNYEAQ. Trimming at V came to 4 bases and at J to 6 bases, leaving 4 bases not matched to a gene. Here the CDR3 DNA reads TGTGCCAGCAGCTATAGGACAGGGGCTAATTCACCCCTCCACTTT. This codes for CASSYRTGANSPLHF.

This clone came up once. This sequence joins TRBV11-3 and TRBJ2-3, with D possibly matching TRBD1 (6 bases). Deletions cut 5 bases from V and 4 bases from J, with 7 bases between. The CDR3 runs 12 residues. Germline V gives CDR1 SGHNT, CDR2 YENEEA. This CDR3 is CASSKGADTQYF. Here the CDR3 DNA reads TGTGCCAGCAGCAAGGGGGCAGATACGCAGTATTTT.

The J gene is TRBJ2-6, the V gene TRBV5-1; D call uncertain. V was clipped by 4 bases and J by 1 base, with 9 bases between them. The germline V gene encodes CDR1 SGHRS and CDR2 YFSETQ. The CDR3 runs to 15 residues. CDR3: CASSTIGSGANVLTF. The CDR3, as DNA: TGCGCCAGCAGCACAATTGGGTCTGGGGCCAACGTCCTGACTTTC. The whole variable domain, remainder taken from reference TRBV5-1 and TRBJ2-6, is KAGVTQTPRYLIKTRGQQVTLSCSPISGHRSVSWYQQTPGQGLQFLFEYFSETQRNKGNFPGRFSGRQFSNSRSEMNVSTLELGDSALYLCASSTIGSGANVLTFGAGSRLTVL.

The chain joins TRBV6-1 to TRBJ2-1; D is undetermined. This CDR3 is 14 amino acids long. Germline V gene lookup returns CDR1 MNHNS and CDR2 SASEGT. V dropped 3 bases and J dropped 3 bases, with 9 bases sitting between them. DNA for the CDR3: TGTGCCAGCAGTGACCTCTCAATCTACAATGAGCAGTTCTTC. Residues: CASSDLSIYNEQFF.

The CDR3 loop is CATSSRPVYEQYF. CDR3 nucleotides: TGTGCCACCAGCAGCCGACCAGTATACGAGCAGTACTTC. This chain uses TRBV15 with TRBJ2-7; the D is unclear. This CDR3 has 13 amino acids. CDR1 and CDR2 from the germline V gene are LNHNV and YYDKDF (reference sequence). Between the trimmed V and J ends, which lost 3 bases and 4 bases, there was a span of 10 bases.

A single count supports this clone. The chain couples TRBV7-3 to TRBJ2-7, with TRBD1 matching over 10 bases. From germline, CDR1 is SGHTA and CDR2 FQGTGA. CDR3 length: 15 residues. After removal of 2 bases from V and 4 bases from J, the junction contained 5 bases not matched to a gene. The CDR3 here is CASSLRGDRGYEQYF. Written as DNA, the CDR3 is TGTGCCAGCAGCTTACGTGGGGACAGGGGATACGAGCAGTACTTC.

This chain uses TRBV10-3 with TRBJ1-2; maybe TRBD1 (5 bases). Germline CDR1 is ENHRY and CDR2 is SYGVKD. The CDR3 spans 13 residues. Trimming stripped 0 bases from V and 8 bases from J, with 10 bases between. CDR3 DNA: TGTGCCATCAGTGAGTCAGGGGTAGAGGGCTACACCTTC. This codes for CAISESGVEGYTF.

This clone was seen just once. The rearrangement joins TRBV25-1 to TRBJ2-5, with D maybe TRBD1 (6 bases). The V end lost 5 bases, the J end lost 5 bases, and 15 bases lay between the germline ends. The germline gives CDR1 MGHDK, CDR2 SYGVNS. This CDR3 is built from 14 residues. The CDR3 loop is CASSWIGRGETQYF. CDR3 DNA: TGTGCCAGCAGTTGGATCGGCAGGGGCGAGACCCAGTACTTC. Complete variable domain (other parts from reference TRBV25-1 and TRBJ2-5): EADIYQTPRYLVIGTGKKITLECSQTMGHDKMYWYQQDPGMELHLIHYSYGVNSTEKGDLSSESTVSRIRTEHFPLTLESARPSHTSQYLCASSWIGRGETQYFGPGTRLLVL.

J is TRBJ1-5 and V is TRBV29-1, with no clear D. Looked up from germline, CDR1 is SQVTM and CDR2 is ANQGSEA. The CDR3 runs to 13 residues. The germline V and J ends were trimmed by 6 bases and 3 bases, with 12 bases remaining between them. In nucleotides, the CDR3 is TGCAGCGTACTTCAGGAGCACAATCAGCCCCAGCATTTT. Its protein is CSVLQEHNQPQHF.

The chain links TRBV5-4 to TRBJ2-5; TRBD2 might be the D (7 bases). CDR3 size: 16 residues. Trimming took off 2 bases at V and 4 bases at J, with 18 bases between the two ends. Germline V gene lookup returns CDR1 SGHNT and CDR2 YYREEE (reference sequence). The CDR3 region has the DNA TGTGCCAGCAGCTTCGGGGGGCGCCCGAGTGGAGAGACCCAGTACTTC. As protein: CASSFGGRPSGETQYF.

This clone appeared a single time. V is TRBV7-2 and J is TRBJ2-5; D remains unclear. The ends were cut back, 3 bases at V and 2 bases at J, with 4 bases in the middle. The V gene's germline CDR1 is SGHTA and CDR2 FQGNSA. The CDR3 length is 12 residues. The CDR3 coding sequence is TGTGCCAGCAGCTTCGGGCAAGAGACCCAGTACTTC. This translates into CASSFGQETQYF.

Note on this clone: Other DNA sequences in the same sample also yield this CDR3. J is TRBJ2-7 and V is TRBV12-5; tentatively, D is TRBD1 (6 bases). The V end was cut by 3 bases, the J end by 6 bases, with 15 bases between. Germline CDR1 is LGHNT and CDR2 is FRNRAP. The CDR3 is 14 residues long. CDR3 DNA sequence: TGTGCTAGTGGTTTAGGGGGACCGCTGGGCGAGCAGTACTTC. Its protein product is CASGLGGPLGEQYF.

The sample holds one count of this clone. This chain connects TRBV7-3 to TRBJ2-3; D tentatively fits TRBD1 or TRBD2 (5 bases each). CDR1 and CDR2 from the germline V gene are SGHTA and FQGTGA. Trimming shortened V by 3 bases and J by 7 bases, and 20 bases separated the two germline ends. The CDR3 consists of 16 residues. CDR3 sequence reads: CASSLAGLRGINTQYF. CDR3 bases: TGTGCCAGCAGCTTGGCGGGTCTAAGGGGTATAAATACGCAGTATTTT.

The chain has TRBV6-1 and TRBJ2-1, with 7 nucleotides matching TRBD2. CDR1 MNHNS and CDR2 SASEGT come from the germline V gene. The CDR3 extends over 15 amino acids. V dropped 4 bases and J dropped 4; count of bases not matched to a gene: 7. CDR3 sequence reads: CASSVFPAGYNEQFF. CDR3 DNA sequence: TGTGCCAGCAGTGTGTTTCCAGCGGGGTACAATGAGCAGTTCTTC.

This chain joins TRBV5-1 and TRBJ1-2; no definite D call. The CDR3 runs 18 residues. Trimming shortened V by 0 bases and J by 0 bases, and 18 bases separated the two germline ends. Germline V CDR1 and CDR2: SGHRS, YFSETQ. The CDR3 coding sequence is TGCGCCAGCAGCTTGGGGATTATGGCCTTACCCACTAACTATGGCTACACCTTC. It is translated as CASSLGIMALPTNYGYTF. The full variable domain, with the rest looked up from reference TRBV5-1 and TRBJ1-2, is KAGVTQTPRYLIKTRGQQVTLSCSPISGHRSVSWYQQTPGQGLQFLFEYFSETQRNKGNFPGRFSGRQFSNSRSEMNVSTLELGDSALYLCASSLGIMALPTNYGYTFGSGTRLTVV.

The chain joins TRBV18 to TRBJ1-3, with D perhaps matching TRBD1 (5 bases). The germline CDR1 and CDR2 sequences are KGHSH and LQKENI. Trimming pared 4 bases from V and 0 bases from J, leaving 13 bases between. There are 16 residues in the CDR3. CDR3 sequence reads: CASSRGTFSSGNTIYF. CDR3 DNA: TGTGCCAGCTCACGGGGGACTTTCAGCTCTGGAAACACCATATATTTT.

V and J are TRBV11-2 and TRBJ2-1, with 9 bases lining up with TRBD2. This CDR3 is built from 17 residues. The germline CDR1 and CDR2 sequences are SGHAT and FQNNGV. J lost 6 bases, V lost 5 bases, and 14 bases had no gene match. The CDR3 sequence: CASSPRGGFSGSNEQFF. The DNA of the CDR3 is TGTGCCAGCAGCCCCAGGGGTGGATTTAGCGGGAGCAATGAGCAGTTCTTC.

This sequence joins TRBV4-1 and TRBJ1-3; D call uncertain. With 4 bases removed from V and 5 bases from J, the gap between germline ends came to 6 bases. CDR3 length equals 12 residues. Germline V lookup: CDR1 MGHRA, CDR2 YSYEKL. CDR3 sequence reads: CASSPTRNTIYF. DNA for the CDR3: TGCGCCAGCAGCCCGACCAGAAACACCATATATTTT.

The chain joins TRBV18 to TRBJ1-4, with 8 bases fitting TRBD1. The V gene end was trimmed by 5 bases and the J gene end by 7 bases; junction bases not matched to a gene: 12. In germline, CDR1 is KGHSH, CDR2 LQKENI. The CDR3 has 16 residues. The CDR3 here is CASSELRGTGLEKLFF. The DNA of the CDR3 is TGTGCCAGCTCAGAACTCCGAGGGACAGGACTTGAAAAACTGTTTTTT. The full variable domain, its missing parts supplied by reference TRBV18 and TRBJ1-4, is NAGVMQNPRHLVRRRGQEARLRCSPMKGHSHVYWYRQLPEEGLKFMVYLQKENIIDESGMPKERFSAEFPKEGPSILRIQQVVRGDSAAYFCASSELRGTGLEKLFFGSGTQLSVL.

The rearrangement joins TRBV4-1 to TRBJ2-2; 7 nucleotides agree with TRBD1. V shed 3 bases and J 5 bases; nucleotides not matched to a gene: 9. The CDR3 sequence is 16 residues long. Per the germline V gene, CDR1 is MGHRA and CDR2 is YSYEKL. The CDR3: CASSQRSGTETGELFF. DNA for the CDR3: TGCGCCAGCAGCCAGAGATCCGGGACAGAGACCGGGGAGCTGTTTTTT.

The rearrangement joins TRBV6-1 to TRBJ2-1, with D perhaps TRBD1 (6 bases). The V end lost 4 bases, the J end lost 6 bases, and 13 bases lay between the germline ends. The CDR3 length is 14 residues. Germline V lookup: CDR1 MNHNS, CDR2 SASEGT. The CDR3 region has the DNA TGTGCCAGCAGTGTACCTCGACAGGTCAATGAGCAGTTCTTC. As protein: CASSVPRQVNEQFF.